The following is a T cell receptor (beta chain) sequence with its context. The sample is drawn from a study of blood T cell repertoires in COVID-19. Study context: The United States, Italy and Spain were the sources of the acute and convalescent COVID-19 samples. Sources were T cells, B-cell-depleted T cells, or PBMCs; the material itself was cDNA or gDNA.

The CDR3 is made up of 15 amino acids. Looked up from germline, CDR1 is SGHTA and CDR2 is FQGNSA. V was pared by 1 base and J by 3 bases, with 6 bases of the junction left unmatched. Per the original data handling: Amplification with reference gene primers provided the estimates of nucleated cell counts. Data came from immunoSEQ multiplex PCR; TCRdb stores just in-frame clones and leaves some out. The V and J calls and clone size were taken over from that table, and D and trimming were inferred from the DNA. The sample includes about 24,000 clones, roughly 90% of them seen just once. This TCR derives from a woman in her seventies with active COVID-19. Material: peripheral blood. V and J are TRBV7-2 and TRBJ2-7, with TRBD1 identical over 7 bases. CDR3 sequence (DNA): TGTGCCAGCAGCTTAGTTTCAGGGGGATTCTACGAGCAGTACTTC. Translating gives CASSLVSGGFYEQYF.